This is a list of T cell receptor beta chains from one sample in a study of T cell responses to AZD1222 COVID-19 vaccine. Clones were sequenced by immunoSEQ multiplex PCR, and TCRdb holds only the in-frame ones, with some missing. The sample gives about 180,000 clones, 80% to 90% of which show up once; roughly 6.9% is in the top ten. The starting material was peripheral blood, obtained on day 0 of AZD1222 vaccination. The receptors here all came from an adult in good health. Both conserved end residues are trimmed from each CDR3. A D gene is named only where the DNA matches it firmly.

TRBJ2-2,.,TRBV12-5,ASGLGQGAGELF
TRBJ2-1,.,TRBV14,ASSLPYRVTYNEQF
TRBJ2-2,TRBD2,TRBV19,ASSTRLATNTGELF
TRBJ2-2,.,TRBV11-3,ASSSHPNTGELF
TRBJ1-2,TRBD1,TRBV30,AWTPGQGWDGYT
TRBJ2-7,TRBD1,TRBV30,AWSITGAGDEQY
TRBJ1-2,.,TRBV30,AWSVDQAGGYT
TRBJ2-7,.,TRBV15,ATSRRDTDYEQY
TRBJ1-2,.,TRBV7-2,ASSRAYGYT
TRBJ1-1,TRBD1,TRBV27,ASMGGQPARQGMEAF
TRBJ2-3,.,TRBV3-1/TRBV3-2,ASSLGGPTDTQY
TRBJ1-1,TRBD1,TRBV11-2,ASSLNRDREAF
TRBJ1-1,.,TRBV5-4,ASSLWGNMNTEAF
TRBJ1-1,.,TRBV2,ASSEFEAF
TRBJ2-1,TRBD2,TRBV7-9,ASSQLAGGHNEQF
TRBJ1-2,.,TRBV5-1,ASSLAEAGGGYT
TRBJ2-6,.,TRBV19,ATTDLLTANVLT
TRBJ2-7,.,TRBV5-5,ASSSTGTYEQY
TRBJ2-5,TRBD1,TRBV28,ASSLQGAQETQY
TRBJ1-6,.,TRBV5-1,ASSSPLGDNSPLH
TRBJ1-5,.,TRBV5-4,ASSLVGSNQPQH
TRBJ2-3,.,TRBV6-2/TRBV6-3,ASSPGGPFSSTDTQY
TRBJ2-6,.,TRBV5-8,ASSLMGGRISGANVLT
TRBJ1-1,.,TRBV30,AWSVGHLNTEAF
TRBJ2-7,.,TRBV7-9,ASSLGTNYEQY
TRBJ1-2,.,TRBV27,ASSPDSYGYT
TRBJ1-6,.,TRBV19,ASSWGGAGSPLH
TRBJ1-2,.,TRBV5-1,ASSLEAEPLYGYT
TRBJ2-5,.,TRBV28,ASSLEQETQY
TRBJ1-3,TRBD1,TRBV5-6,ASSLTGGAEDTIY
TRBJ2-7,.,TRBV7-8,ASSFTFGQIYEQY
TRBJ1-1,.,TRBV30,AWLGLGAGGTEAF
TRBJ2-2,.,TRBV19,ARGCDGELF
TRBJ2-7,TRBD1,TRBV3-1/TRBV3-2,ASSPGQGNYEQY
TRBJ1-5,.,TRBV27,ASSLGPAYSNQPQH
TRBJ2-7,TRBD1,TRBV9,ASSADTGGEQTY